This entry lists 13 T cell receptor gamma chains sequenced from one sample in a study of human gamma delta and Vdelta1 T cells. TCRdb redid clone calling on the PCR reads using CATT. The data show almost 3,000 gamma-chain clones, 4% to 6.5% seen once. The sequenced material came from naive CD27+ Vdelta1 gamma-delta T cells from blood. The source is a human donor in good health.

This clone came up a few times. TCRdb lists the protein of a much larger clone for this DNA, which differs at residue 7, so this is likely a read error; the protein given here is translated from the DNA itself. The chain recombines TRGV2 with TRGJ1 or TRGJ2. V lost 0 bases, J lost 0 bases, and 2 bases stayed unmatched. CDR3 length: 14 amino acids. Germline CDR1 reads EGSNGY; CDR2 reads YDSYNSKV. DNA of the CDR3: TGTGCCACCTGGGACGGGTGGAATTATTATAAGAAACTCTTT. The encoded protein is CATWDGWNYYKKLF.

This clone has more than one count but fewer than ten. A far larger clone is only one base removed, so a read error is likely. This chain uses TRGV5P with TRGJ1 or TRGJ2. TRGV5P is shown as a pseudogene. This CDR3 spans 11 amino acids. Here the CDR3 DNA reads TGTGCCACCTGGGGAGGTTATAAGAAGCTCTTT. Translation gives CATWGGYKKLF.

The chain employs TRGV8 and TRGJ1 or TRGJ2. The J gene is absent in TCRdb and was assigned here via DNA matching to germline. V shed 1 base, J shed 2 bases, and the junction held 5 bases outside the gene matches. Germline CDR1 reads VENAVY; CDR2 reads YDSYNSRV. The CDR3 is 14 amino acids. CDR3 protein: CATWDSVDYYKKLF. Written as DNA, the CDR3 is TGTGCCACCTGGGATAGCGTGGATTATTATAAGAAACTCTTT.

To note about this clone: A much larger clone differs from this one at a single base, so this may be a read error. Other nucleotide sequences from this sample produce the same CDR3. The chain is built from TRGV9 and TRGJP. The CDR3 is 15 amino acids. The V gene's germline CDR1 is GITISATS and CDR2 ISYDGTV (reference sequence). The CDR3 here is CALWVPGLGKKIKVF. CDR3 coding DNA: TGTGCCCTGTGGGTCCCCGGGTTGGGCAAAAAAATCAAGGTATTT.

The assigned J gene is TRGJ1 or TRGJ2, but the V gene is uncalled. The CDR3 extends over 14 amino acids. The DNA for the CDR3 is TGTGCCACCTGGGATAATTTTTCCGGCTATAAGAAACTCTTT. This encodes CATWDNFSGYKKLF.

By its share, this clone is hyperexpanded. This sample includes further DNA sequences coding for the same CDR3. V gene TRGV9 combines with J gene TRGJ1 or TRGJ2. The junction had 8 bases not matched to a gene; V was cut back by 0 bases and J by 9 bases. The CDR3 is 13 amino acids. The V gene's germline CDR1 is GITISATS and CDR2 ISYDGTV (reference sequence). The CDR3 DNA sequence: TGTGCCTTGTGGGAGGTGCTTTTGGGTAAGAAACTCTTT. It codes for CALWEVLLGKKLF.

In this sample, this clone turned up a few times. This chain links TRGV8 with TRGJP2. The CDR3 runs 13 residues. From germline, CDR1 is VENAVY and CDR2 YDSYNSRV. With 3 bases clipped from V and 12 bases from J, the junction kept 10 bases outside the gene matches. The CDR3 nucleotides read TGTGCCACCTGGGATCCACGGTACGGGATCAAGACGTTT. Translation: CATWDPRYGIKTF.

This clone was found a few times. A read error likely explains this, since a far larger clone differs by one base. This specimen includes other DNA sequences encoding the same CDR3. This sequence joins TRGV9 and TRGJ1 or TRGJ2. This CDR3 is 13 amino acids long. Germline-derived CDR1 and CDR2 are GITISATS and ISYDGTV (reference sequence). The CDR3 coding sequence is TGTGCCTTGTGGGAGGTGCGTAGTTATAAGAAGCTCTTT. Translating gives CALWEVRSYKKLF.

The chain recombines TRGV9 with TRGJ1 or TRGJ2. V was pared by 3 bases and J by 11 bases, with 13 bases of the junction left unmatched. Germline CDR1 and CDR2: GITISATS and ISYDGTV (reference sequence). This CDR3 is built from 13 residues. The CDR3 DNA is TGTGCCTTGTGGGAGCCAACCTTCAAGGAGAAACTCTTT. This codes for CALWEPTFKEKLF.

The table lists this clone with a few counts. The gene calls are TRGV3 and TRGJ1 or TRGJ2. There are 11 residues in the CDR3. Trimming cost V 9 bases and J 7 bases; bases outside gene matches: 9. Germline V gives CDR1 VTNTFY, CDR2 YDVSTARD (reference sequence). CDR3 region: CATGNRYKKLF. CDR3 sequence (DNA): TGTGCCACCGGGAACCGGTATAAGAAACTCTTT.

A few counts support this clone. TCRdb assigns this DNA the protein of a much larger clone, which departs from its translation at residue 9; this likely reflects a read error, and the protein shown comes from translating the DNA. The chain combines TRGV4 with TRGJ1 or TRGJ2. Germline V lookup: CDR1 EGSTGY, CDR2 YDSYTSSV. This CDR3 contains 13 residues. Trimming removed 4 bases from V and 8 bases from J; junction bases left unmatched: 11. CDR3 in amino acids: CATWDGRWNKKLF. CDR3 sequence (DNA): TGTGCCACCTGGGACGGGCGGTGGAATAAGAAACTCTTT.

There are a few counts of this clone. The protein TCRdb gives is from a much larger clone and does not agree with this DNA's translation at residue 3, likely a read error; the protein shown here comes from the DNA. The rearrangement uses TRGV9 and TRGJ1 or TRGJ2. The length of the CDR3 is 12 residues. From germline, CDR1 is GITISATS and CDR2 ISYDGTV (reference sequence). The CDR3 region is CASWEAGNKKLF. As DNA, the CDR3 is TGTGCCTCGTGGGAGGCCGGTAATAAGAAACTCTTT.

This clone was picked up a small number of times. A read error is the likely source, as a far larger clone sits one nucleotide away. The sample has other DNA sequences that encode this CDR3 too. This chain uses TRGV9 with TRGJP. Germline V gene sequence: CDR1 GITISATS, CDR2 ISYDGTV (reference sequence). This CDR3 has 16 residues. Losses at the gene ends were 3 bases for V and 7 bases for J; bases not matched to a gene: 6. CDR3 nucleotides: TGTGCCTTGTGGGAGTCTCCCGAGTTGGGCAAAAAAATCAAGGTATTT. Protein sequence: CALWESPELGKKIKVF.